This T cell receptor (beta chain) was captured by sequencing in a study of beta chain features in type 1 diabetes. The overall study: Patients looked much like healthy donors when it came to age, gender and cell yields. Study findings and constraints: Within patients, naive, central memory and Treg TCRB repertoires seemed more similar than within healthy donors. A potential PCR bias toward shorter templates would be equal in patient and control samples.

Comment on this clone: Its antigen is still unknown.

Via CD45RO/CCR7/CD25/CD127/CD95/CD27, cells of the CD4+ naive, central memory, regulatory and stem cell-like memory subsets were sorted. Sequencing targeted expressed TCRB transcripts, as all isolated RNA had been reverse transcribed. Clones were read by immunoSEQ multiplex PCR, and TCRdb kept only the in-frame ones, dropping some. The sample lists a few hundred thousand clones, about 14% occurring once. The CDR3 runs to 13 residues. CDR1 and CDR2 from the germline V gene are SGHTA and FQGNSA. V dropped 2 bases and J dropped 7 bases, with 11 bases sitting between them. This rearrangement joins TRBV7-2 to TRBJ1-1, with D hard to call. Sequenced input: naive CD4+ T cells from blood. The sequence was obtained from a woman between 18 and 29 years old in good health. The CDR3 coding sequence is TGTGCCAGCAGCTTATTAGGAGGGAATGAAGCTTTCTTT. It translates to CASSLLGGNEAFF. Full variable domain (rest looked up from reference TRBV7-2 and TRBJ1-1): GAGVSQSPSNKVTEKGKDVELRCDPISGHTALYWYRQSLGQGLEFLIYFQGNSAPDKSGLPSDRFSAERTGGSVSTLTIQRTQQEDSAVYLCASSLLGGNEAFFGQGTRLTVV.